These 10 T cell receptor beta chains originate from one sample sequenced in a study of identical twins. TCRdb recomputed calls from the 5' RACE reads with MiXCR, one row per CDR3 protein. The sample yields over 250,000 distinct CDR3 sequences, roughly 9.8% seen once. These data were also reused for a study on yellow fever vaccine responses in identical twins.

Sequencing was carried out using CD8+ T cells sorted from blood. The receptors were sampled from a young woman in good health.

This clonotype was observed a handful of times. This chain joins TRBV27 and TRBJ2-3; tentatively, D is TRBD2 (5 bases). CDR1 and CDR2 (germline): MNHEY, SMNVEV (reference sequence). The germline V and J ends were trimmed by 5 bases and 6 bases, with 12 bases remaining between them. The CDR3 length is 13 residues. The DNA for the CDR3 is TGTGCCAGCAGTCCACTAGAAAGGGATACGCAGTATTTT. It yields the protein CASSPLERDTQYF.

In this sample, this clonotype turned up many times. The V gene is TRBV4-3, the J gene TRBJ2-7, with 11 bases fitting TRBD2. Germline V gives CDR1 LGHNA, CDR2 YSLEER. The CDR3 spans 16 residues. After removal of 0 bases from V and 3 bases from J, the junction contained 4 bases not matched to a gene. CDR3 coding DNA: TGCGCCAGCAGCCAAGAGCTACTAGCGGGAGACTACGAGCAGTACTTC. Translating gives CASSQELLAGDYEQYF.

The table lists this clonotype with a few counts. The V gene is TRBV4-3, the J gene TRBJ2-7; D not certain. Between the trimmed V and J ends, which lost 0 bases and 2 bases, there was a span of 11 bases. The CDR3 totals 15 residues. Germline CDR1 is LGHNA and CDR2 is YSLEER. The CDR3 here is CASSQDWAGPYEQYF. The CDR3 DNA reads as TGCGCCAGCAGCCAAGATTGGGCAGGTCCCTACGAGCAGTACTTC.

This clonotype has ten or more counts. V is TRBV9 and J is TRBJ1-4; TRBD1 is a possible D gene (5 bases). The germline gives CDR1 SGDLS, CDR2 YYNGEE. V was clipped by 3 bases and J by 17 bases, with 23 bases between them. The CDR3 contains 14 residues. CDR3 sequence: CASSANLDTPETFF. Written as DNA, the CDR3 is TGTGCCAGCAGCGCCAACTTGGACACGCCGGAAACCTTTTTT. The full variable domain, completed using reference TRBV9 and TRBJ1-4, is DSGVTQTPKHLITATGQRVTLRCSPRSGDLSVYWYQQSLDQGLQFLIQYYNGEERAKGNILERFSAQQFPDLHSELNLSSLELGDSALYFCASSANLDTPETFFGSGTQLSVL.

The sample holds many counts of this clonotype. The chain links TRBV5-6 to TRBJ2-1; the match to TRBD2 covers 10 bases. CDR1 SGHDT and CDR2 YYEEEE come from the germline V gene. The CDR3 loop spans 16 amino acids. The V segment lost 2 bases and the J segment 9 bases; nucleotides outside the gene matches: 11. The CDR3 spells CASSFGWSGGAFEQFF. The CDR3 DNA is TGTGCCAGCAGCTTCGGGTGGAGCGGGGGGGCCTTTGAGCAGTTCTTC.

This clonotype occurred a few times. The chain uses TRBV24-1 and TRBJ2-7; 11 nucleotides line up with TRBD1. The J segment lost 5 bases and the V segment lost 9 bases, leaving 5 bases of the junction unmatched. The germline V gene has CDR1 KGHDR and CDR2 SFDVKD. The CDR3 has 13 residues. CDR3 amino acids: CATQGQGVDEQYF. DNA of the CDR3: TGTGCCACCCAGGGACAGGGGGTCGACGAGCAGTACTTC.

This sequence joins TRBV9 and TRBJ2-1; 8 nucleotides match TRBD2. V lost 2 bases, J lost 4 bases, and 5 bases stayed unmatched. CDR1 and CDR2 from the germline V gene are SGDLS and YYNGEE. This CDR3 is built from 15 residues. The CDR3 here is CASSVRGGLYNEQFF. Written as DNA, the CDR3 is TGTGCCAGCAGCGTCCGGGGGGGCCTATACAATGAGCAGTTCTTC. The variable domain in full, completed from reference TRBV9 and TRBJ2-1, reads DSGVTQTPKHLITATGQRVTLRCSPRSGDLSVYWYQQSLDQGLQFLIQYYNGEERAKGNILERFSAQQFPDLHSELNLSSLELGDSALYFCASSVRGGLYNEQFFGPGTRLTVL.

This clonotype has a single count. The chain carries TRBV7-9 and TRBJ2-7, with 12 bases aligning to TRBD1. CDR1 and CDR2 (germline): SEHNR, FQNEAQ (reference sequence). The CDR3 has 17 amino acids. V lost 5 bases and J lost 6; bases outside the gene matches: 14. The CDR3 is CASSANSPGGQGAEQYF. The CDR3 nucleotides read TGTGCCAGCAGCGCTAATTCCCCAGGGGGACAGGGGGCCGAGCAGTACTTC.

This sequence joins TRBV6-5 and TRBJ2-2, with 7 nucleotides matching TRBD2. This CDR3 region has 16 residues. Germline V gene data show CDR1 as MNHEY and CDR2 as SVGAGI. Trimming at V came to 3 bases and at J to 3 bases, leaving 7 bases not matched to a gene. The CDR3 DNA is TGTGCCAGCAGTTATATAAGCCTAGCGGACACCGGGGAGCTGTTTTTT. Encoded protein: CASSYISLADTGELFF.

CDR3 loop: CASSQPPGPGELFF. CDR3 DNA sequence: TGCGCCAGCAGTCAACCCCCCGGGCCCGGGGAGCTGTTTTTT. The rearrangement joins TRBV23-1 to TRBJ2-2; D is uncertain. TRBV23-1 is sorted into the ORF group, with uncertain function. The CDR3 length is 14 residues. Between the trimmed V and J ends, which lost 2 bases and 6 bases, there was a span of 10 bases.